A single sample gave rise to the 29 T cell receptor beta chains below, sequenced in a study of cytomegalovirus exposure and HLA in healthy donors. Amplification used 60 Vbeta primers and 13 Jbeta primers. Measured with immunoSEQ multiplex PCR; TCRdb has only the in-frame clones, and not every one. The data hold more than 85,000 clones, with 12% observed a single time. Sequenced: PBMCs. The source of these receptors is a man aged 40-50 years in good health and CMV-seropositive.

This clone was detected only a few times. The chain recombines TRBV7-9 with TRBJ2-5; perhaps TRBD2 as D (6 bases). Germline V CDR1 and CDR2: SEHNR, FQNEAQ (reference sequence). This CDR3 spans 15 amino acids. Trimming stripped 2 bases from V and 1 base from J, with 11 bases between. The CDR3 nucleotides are TGTGCCAGCAGCTTATATAGCGGAGGCCAAGAGACCCAGTACTTC. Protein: CASSLYSGGQETQYF.

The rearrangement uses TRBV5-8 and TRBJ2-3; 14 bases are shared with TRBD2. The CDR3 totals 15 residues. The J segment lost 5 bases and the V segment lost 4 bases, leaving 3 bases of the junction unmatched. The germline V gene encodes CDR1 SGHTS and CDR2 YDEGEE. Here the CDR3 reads CASSKGLAGVDTQYF. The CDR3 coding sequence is TGTGCCAGCAGCAAGGGACTAGCGGGAGTAGATACGCAGTATTTT.

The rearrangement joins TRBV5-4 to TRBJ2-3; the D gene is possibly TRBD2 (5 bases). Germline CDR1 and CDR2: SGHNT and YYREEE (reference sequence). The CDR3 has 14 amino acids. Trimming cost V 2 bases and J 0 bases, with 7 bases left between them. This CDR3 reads CASSLDYSTDTQYF. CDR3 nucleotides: TGTGCCAGCAGCTTAGACTATAGCACAGATACGCAGTATTTT. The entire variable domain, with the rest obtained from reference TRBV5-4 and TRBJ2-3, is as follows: ETGVTQSPTHLIKTRGQQVTLRCSSQSGHNTVSWYQQALGQGPQFIFQYYREEENGRGNFPPRFSGLQFPNYSSELNVNALELDDSALYLCASSLDYSTDTQYFGPGTRLTVL.

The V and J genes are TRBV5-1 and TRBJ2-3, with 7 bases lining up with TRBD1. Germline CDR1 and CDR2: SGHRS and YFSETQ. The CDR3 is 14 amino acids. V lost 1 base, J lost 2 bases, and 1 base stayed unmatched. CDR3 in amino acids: CASSLQGDTDTQYF. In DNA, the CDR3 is TGCGCCAGCAGCTTGCAGGGGGACACAGATACGCAGTATTTT.

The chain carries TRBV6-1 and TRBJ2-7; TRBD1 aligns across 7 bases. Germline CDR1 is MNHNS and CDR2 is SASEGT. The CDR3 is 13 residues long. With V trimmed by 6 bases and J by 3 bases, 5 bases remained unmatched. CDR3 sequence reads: CASRETGYYEQYF. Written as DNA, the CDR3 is TGTGCCAGCAGGGAGACAGGGTACTACGAGCAGTACTTC.

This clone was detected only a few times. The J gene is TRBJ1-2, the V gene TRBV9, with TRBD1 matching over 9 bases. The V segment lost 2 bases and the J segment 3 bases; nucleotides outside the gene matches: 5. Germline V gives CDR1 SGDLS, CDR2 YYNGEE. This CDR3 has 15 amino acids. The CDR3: CASSVRGQGDYGYTF. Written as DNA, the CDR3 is TGTGCCAGCAGCGTCAGGGGACAGGGAGACTATGGCTACACCTTC.

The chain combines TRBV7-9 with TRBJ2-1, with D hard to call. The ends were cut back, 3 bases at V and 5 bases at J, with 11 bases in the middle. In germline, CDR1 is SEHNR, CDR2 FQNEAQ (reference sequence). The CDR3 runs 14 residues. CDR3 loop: CASSFRNRDNEQFF. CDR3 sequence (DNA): TGTGCCAGCAGCTTTCGAAACAGAGACAATGAGCAGTTCTTC.

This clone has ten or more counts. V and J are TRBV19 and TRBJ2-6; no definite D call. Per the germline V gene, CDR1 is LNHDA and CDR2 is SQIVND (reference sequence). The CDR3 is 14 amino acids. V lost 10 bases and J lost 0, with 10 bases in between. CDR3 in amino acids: CATYPGSGANVLTF. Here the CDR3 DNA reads TGTGCCACCTATCCGGGCTCTGGGGCCAACGTCCTGACTTTC.

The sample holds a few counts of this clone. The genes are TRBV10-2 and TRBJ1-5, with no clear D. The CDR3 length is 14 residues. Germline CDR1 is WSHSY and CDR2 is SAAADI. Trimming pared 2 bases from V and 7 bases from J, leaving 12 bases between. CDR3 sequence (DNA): TGCGCCAGCAGTGAGGCAGCCCGGGAACAGCCCCAGCATTTT. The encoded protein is CASSEAAREQPQHF.

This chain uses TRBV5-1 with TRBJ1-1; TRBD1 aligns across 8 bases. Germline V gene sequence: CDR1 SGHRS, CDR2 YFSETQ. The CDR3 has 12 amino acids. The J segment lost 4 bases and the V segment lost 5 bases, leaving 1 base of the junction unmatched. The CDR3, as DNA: TGCGCCAGCAGGCAGGGGGCCACTGAAGCTTTCTTT. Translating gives CASRQGATEAFF.

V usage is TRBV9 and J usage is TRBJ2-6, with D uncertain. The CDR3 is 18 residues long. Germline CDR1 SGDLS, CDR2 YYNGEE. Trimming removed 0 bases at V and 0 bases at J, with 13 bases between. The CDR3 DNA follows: TGTGCCAGCAGCGTAGCCGGGTCCCCGAGCTCTGGGGCCAACGTCCTGACTTTC. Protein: CASSVAGSPSSGANVLTF.

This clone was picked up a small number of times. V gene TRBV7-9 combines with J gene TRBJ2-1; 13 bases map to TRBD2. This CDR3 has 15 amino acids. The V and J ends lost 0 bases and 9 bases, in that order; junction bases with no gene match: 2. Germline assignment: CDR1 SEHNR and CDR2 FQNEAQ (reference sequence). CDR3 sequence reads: CASSLATSGRIEQFF. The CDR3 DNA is TGTGCCAGCAGCTTAGCGACTAGCGGGAGGATTGAGCAGTTCTTC. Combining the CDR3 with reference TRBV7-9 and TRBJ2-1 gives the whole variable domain DTGVSQNPRHKITKRGQNVTFRCDPISEHNRLYWYRQTLGQGPEFLTYFQNEAQLEKSRLLSDRFSAERPKGSFSTLEIQRTEQGDSAMYLCASSLATSGRIEQFFGPGTRLTVL.

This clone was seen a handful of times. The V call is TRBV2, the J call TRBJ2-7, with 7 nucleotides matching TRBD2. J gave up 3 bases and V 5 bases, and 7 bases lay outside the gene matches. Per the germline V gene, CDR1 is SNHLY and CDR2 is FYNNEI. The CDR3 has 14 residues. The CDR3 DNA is TGTGCCAGCAGTCAGCGAGCGGGGAACTACGAGCAGTACTTC. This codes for CASSQRAGNYEQYF.

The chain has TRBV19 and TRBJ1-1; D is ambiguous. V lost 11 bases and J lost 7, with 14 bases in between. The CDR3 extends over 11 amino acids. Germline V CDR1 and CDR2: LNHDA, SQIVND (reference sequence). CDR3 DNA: TGTGCCCCCCGCTGGCCTTTTGAAGCTTTCTTT. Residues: CAPRWPFEAFF.

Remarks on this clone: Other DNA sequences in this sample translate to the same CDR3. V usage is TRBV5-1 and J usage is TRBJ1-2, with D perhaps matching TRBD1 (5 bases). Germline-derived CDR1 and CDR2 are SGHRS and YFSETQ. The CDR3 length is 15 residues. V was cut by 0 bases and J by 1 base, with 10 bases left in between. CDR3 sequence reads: CASSLETALNYGYTF. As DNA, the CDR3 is TGCGCCAGCAGCTTGGAGACAGCTCTTAACTATGGCTACACCTTC.

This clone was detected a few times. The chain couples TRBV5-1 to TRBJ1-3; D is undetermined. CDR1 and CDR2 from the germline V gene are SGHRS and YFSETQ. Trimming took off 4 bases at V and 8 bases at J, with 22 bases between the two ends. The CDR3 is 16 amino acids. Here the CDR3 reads CASSQRAPKISHTIYF. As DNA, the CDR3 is TGCGCCAGCAGCCAGAGGGCACCTAAGATATCACACACCATATATTTT.

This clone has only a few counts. CDR3 nucleotides: TGTGCCAGCAGTCGTGGACTACAAGCCTACGAGCAGTACTTC. Protein: CASSRGLQAYEQYF. This chain joins TRBV6-5 and TRBJ2-7; TRBD2 might be the D (6 bases). Germline lookup yields CDR1 MNHEY and CDR2 SVGAGI. The CDR3 consists of 14 residues. V gave up 5 bases and J gave up 2 bases, with 13 bases separating them.

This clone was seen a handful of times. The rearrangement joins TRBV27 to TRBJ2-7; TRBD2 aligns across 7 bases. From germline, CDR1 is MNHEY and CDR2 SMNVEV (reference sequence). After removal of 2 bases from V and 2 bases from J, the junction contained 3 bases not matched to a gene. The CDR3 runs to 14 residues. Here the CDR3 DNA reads TGTGCCAGCAGTTTAGGTGCGGGGGCCTACGAGCAGTACTTC. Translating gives CASSLGAGAYEQYF.

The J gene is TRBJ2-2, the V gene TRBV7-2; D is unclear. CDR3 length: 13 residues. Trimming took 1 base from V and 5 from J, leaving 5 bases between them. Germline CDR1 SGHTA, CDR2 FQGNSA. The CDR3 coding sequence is TGTGCCAGCAGCTTAGACGGGACCGGGGAGCTGTTTTTT. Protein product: CASSLDGTGELFF.

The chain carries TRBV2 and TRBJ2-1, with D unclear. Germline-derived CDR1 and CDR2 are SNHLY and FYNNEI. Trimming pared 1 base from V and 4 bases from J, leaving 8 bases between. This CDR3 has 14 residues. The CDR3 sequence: CASSEGAGYNEQFF. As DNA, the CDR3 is TGTGCCAGCAGTGAAGGGGCAGGATACAATGAGCAGTTCTTC.

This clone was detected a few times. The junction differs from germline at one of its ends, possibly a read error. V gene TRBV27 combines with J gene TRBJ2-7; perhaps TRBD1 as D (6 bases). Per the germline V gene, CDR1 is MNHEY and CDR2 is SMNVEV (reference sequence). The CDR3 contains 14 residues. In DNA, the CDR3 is TGTGCCAGCAGTTTAACGACAGGTACCTACGCGCAGTACTTC. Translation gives CASSLTTGTYAQYF.

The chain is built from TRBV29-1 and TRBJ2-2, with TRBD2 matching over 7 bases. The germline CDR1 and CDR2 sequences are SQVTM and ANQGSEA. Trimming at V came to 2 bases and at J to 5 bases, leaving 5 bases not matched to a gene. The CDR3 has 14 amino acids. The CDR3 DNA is TGCAGCGTTGAAACCGGACTAGAGACCGGGGAGCTGTTTTTT. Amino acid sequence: CSVETGLETGELFF.

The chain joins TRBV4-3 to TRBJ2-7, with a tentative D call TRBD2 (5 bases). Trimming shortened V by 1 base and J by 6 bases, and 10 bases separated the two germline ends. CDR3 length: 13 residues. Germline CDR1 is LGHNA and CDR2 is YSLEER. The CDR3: CASSQVPSGEQYF. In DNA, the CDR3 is TGCGCCAGCAGCCAAGTACCGAGCGGCGAGCAGTACTTC.

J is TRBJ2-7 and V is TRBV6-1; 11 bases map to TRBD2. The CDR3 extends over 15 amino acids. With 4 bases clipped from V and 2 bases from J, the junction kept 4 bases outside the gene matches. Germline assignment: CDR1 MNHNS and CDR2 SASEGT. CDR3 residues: CASSAETSGAYEQYF. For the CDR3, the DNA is TGTGCCAGCAGTGCCGAGACTAGCGGGGCCTACGAGCAGTACTTC.

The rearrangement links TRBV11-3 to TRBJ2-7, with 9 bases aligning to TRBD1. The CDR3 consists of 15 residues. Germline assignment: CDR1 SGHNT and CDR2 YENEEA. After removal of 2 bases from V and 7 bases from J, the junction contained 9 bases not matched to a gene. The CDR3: CASSLHPGQGFEQYF. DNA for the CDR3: TGTGCCAGCAGCTTACATCCGGGACAGGGCTTTGAGCAGTACTTC.

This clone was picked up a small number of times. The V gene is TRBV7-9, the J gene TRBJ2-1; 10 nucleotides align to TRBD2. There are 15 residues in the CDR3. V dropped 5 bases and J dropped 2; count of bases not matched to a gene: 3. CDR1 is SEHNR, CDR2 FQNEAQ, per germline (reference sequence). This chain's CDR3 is CASSPSGRAYNEQFF. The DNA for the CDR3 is TGTGCCAGCAGCCCGAGCGGGAGGGCCTACAATGAGCAGTTCTTC.

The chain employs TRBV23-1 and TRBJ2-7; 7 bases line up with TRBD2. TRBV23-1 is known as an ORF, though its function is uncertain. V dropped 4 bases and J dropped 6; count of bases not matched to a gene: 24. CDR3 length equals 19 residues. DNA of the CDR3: TGCGCCAGCAGTCGCCCCGTGGGGGGAGGGTGGAGGTACTTCTCCGAGCAGTACTTC. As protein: CASSRPVGGGWRYFSEQYF.

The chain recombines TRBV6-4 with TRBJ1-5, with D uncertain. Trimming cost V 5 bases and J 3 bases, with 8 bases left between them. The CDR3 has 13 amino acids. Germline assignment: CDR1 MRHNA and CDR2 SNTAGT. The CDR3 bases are TGTGCCAGCAGTCTAAGACTCAATCAGCCCCAGCATTTT. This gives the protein CASSLRLNQPQHF.

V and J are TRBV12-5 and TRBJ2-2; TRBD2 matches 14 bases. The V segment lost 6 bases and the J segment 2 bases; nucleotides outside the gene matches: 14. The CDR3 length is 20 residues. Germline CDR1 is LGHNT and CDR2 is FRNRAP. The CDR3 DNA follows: TGTGCTAGTGGCCCACCCCCACGGACTAGCGGGAGGCCAAACACCGGGGAGCTGTTTTTT. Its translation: CASGPPPRTSGRPNTGELFF.